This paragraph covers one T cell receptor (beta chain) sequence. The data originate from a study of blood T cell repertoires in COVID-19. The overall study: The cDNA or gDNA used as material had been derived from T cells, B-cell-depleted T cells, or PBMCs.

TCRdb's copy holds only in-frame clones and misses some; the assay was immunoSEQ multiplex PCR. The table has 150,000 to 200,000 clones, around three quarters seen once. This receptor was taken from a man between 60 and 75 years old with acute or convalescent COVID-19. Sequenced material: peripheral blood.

The CDR3 bases are TGTGCCAGCAGCTTGACAGGGACTCTCACAGATACGCAGTATTTT. Translating it yields CASSLTGTLTDTQYF. The chain has TRBV11-1 and TRBJ2-3; weak D call: TRBD1 (7 bases). The CDR3 consists of 15 residues. From germline, CDR1 is SGHAT and CDR2 FQDESV (reference sequence). Trimming left V 3 bases short and J 2 bases short, with 12 bases between.